The rows below give T cell receptor beta chains drawn from one sample of a study of blood T cells in healthy people across ages. TCRdb reprocessed the 5' RACE reads via MiXCR and lists one record per CDR3 protein. The sample lists 1.5 million to 2 million distinct CDR3 sequences; less than 50% were seen once. The material sequenced was blood. These receptors all stem from a woman aged 35 to 49 in good health. Both conserved end residues are part of each CDR3. The D gene is left open where the match is weak. The listing skips clone size in some rows; elsewhere it reads once, few, many or a size class.

CDR3aa | CDR3nt | d_gene | len | j_gene | v_gene | abundance
CASSFMSGGVPSTDTQYF | TGTGCCAGCAGCTTTATGAGCGGGGGGGTCCCAAGCACAGATACGCAGTATTTT | TRBD2 | 18 | TRBJ2-3 | TRBV5-6 | NA
CASSSPSGSKNEQFF | TGTGCCAGCAGCTCCCCTAGCGGGAGTAAAAATGAGCAGTTCTTC | TRBD2 | 15 | TRBJ2-1 | TRBV7-2 | NA
CASSLEPGVQPQHF | TGCGCCAGCAGCTTGGAGCCAGGGGTTCAGCCCCAGCATTTT | NA | 14 | TRBJ1-5 | TRBV5-1 | once
CASSHSPGANVLTF | TGTGCCAGCAGCCACTCTCCAGGGGCCAACGTCCTGACTTTC | NA | 14 | TRBJ2-6 | TRBV3-1 | once
CASSLLSYEQFF | TGCGCCAGCAGCTTGTTGAGTTATGAGCAGTTCTTC | NA | 12 | TRBJ2-1 | TRBV5-1 | NA
CSAYGLARPDEQFF | TGCAGTGCTTATGGGCTAGCGCGCCCCGATGAGCAGTTCTTC | NA | 14 | TRBJ2-1 | TRBV20-1 | few
CASGLGGVNEQFF | TGTGCCAGTGGGCTCGGGGGGGTCAATGAGCAGTTCTTC | TRBD2 | 13 | TRBJ2-1 | TRBV19 | NA
CASSSRQGTDTQYF | TGTGCCAGCAGCTCCCGACAGGGCACAGATACGCAGTATTTT | NA | 14 | TRBJ2-3 | TRBV5-1 | many
CASSFESGAEGDTQYF | TGTGCCAGCAGCTTCGAATCGGGGGCCGAGGGAGATACGCAGTATTTT | NA | 16 | TRBJ2-3 | TRBV7-6 | NA
CASRGAHPALYEQYF | TGTGCCAGCAGGGGGGCCCACCCGGCCCTCTACGAGCAGTACTTC | NA | 15 | TRBJ2-7 | TRBV6-1 | NA
CASSLYSGTGIREQYF | TGTGCCAGCAGTTTATACTCAGGGACAGGGATACGGGAGCAGTACTTC | TRBD1 | 16 | TRBJ2-5 | TRBV27 | NA
CASSLDPAVSYEQYF | TGTGCCAGCAGCTTAGATCCCGCCGTCTCCTACGAGCAGTACTTC | NA | 15 | TRBJ2-7 | TRBV7-2 | few
CASSTQTMADTQYF | TGTGCCAGCAGCACACAGACTATGGCAGATACGCAGTATTTT | NA | 14 | TRBJ2-3 | TRBV7-2 | NA
CSAITWQTPYSNQPQHF | TGCAGTGCTATCACTTGGCAGACACCTTATAGCAATCAGCCCCAGCATTTT | NA | 17 | TRBJ1-5 | TRBV20-1 | few
CASSVQRGAQVDEQFF | TGCGCCAGCAGTGTGCAGCGGGGGGCCCAAGTAGATGAGCAGTTCTTC | TRBD2 | 16 | TRBJ2-1 | TRBV5-1 | NA
CASSPGELAGGNSYNEQFF | TGTGCCAGCAGCCCAGGGGAACTAGCGGGGGGGAACTCCTACAATGAGCAGTTCTTC | TRBD2 | 19 | TRBJ2-1 | TRBV3-1 | NA
CASSLAGEGTEAFF | TGTGCCAGCAGCTTAGCAGGCGAGGGGACTGAAGCTTTCTTT | NA | 14 | TRBJ1-1 | TRBV11-2 | NA
CSARTRAETQYF | TGCAGTGCTCGGACACGGGCGGAGACCCAGTACTTC | NA | 12 | TRBJ2-5 | TRBV20-1 | few
CASSPGTGNHNEQFF | TGTGCCAGCAGCCCTGGGACAGGTAATCACAATGAGCAGTTCTTC | TRBD1 | 15 | TRBJ2-1 | TRBV7-2 | NA
CASSLAGVFLNYEQYF | TGTGCCAGCAGCTTAGCGGGGGTTTTCCTGAACTACGAGCAGTACTTC | NA | 16 | TRBJ2-7 | TRBV7-2 | NA
CASSEREPVSNQPQHF | TGTGCCAGCAGTGAAAGGGAACCCGTGAGCAATCAGCCCCAGCATTTT | NA | 16 | TRBJ1-5 | TRBV6-1 | NA
CAGSRTGNQPQHF | TGTGCCGGGTCTCGTACAGGCAATCAGCCCCAGCATTTT | NA | 13 | TRBJ1-5 | TRBV6-2/TRBV6-3 | once
CACGQDPRAGYTF | TGTGCCTGTGGACAGGACCCGAGGGCCGGCTACACCTTC | TRBD1 | 13 | TRBJ1-2 | TRBV5-6 | NA
CSASEASPGGYTF | TGCAGTGCTAGTGAGGCCTCCCCCGGTGGCTACACCTTC | NA | 13 | TRBJ1-2 | TRBV20-1 | NA
CSVVNPVNYGYTF | TGCAGCGTTGTCAATCCAGTTAACTATGGCTACACCTTC | NA | 13 | TRBJ1-2 | TRBV29-1 | few
CSTEDRAEETQYF | TGCAGCACCGAGGACAGGGCAGAAGAGACCCAGTACTTC | TRBD1 | 13 | TRBJ2-5 | TRBV29-1 | NA
CASSQQGYHETQYF | TGCGCCAGCAGCCAACAGGGGTACCATGAGACCCAGTACTTC | NA | 14 | TRBJ2-5 | TRBV4-3 | NA
CSAAWGANTGELFF | TGCAGTGCTGCATGGGGGGCGAACACCGGGGAGCTGTTTTTT | NA | 14 | TRBJ2-2 | TRBV20-1 | NA
CASSLLVDQHYRVQETQYF | TGTGCCAGCAGCTTATTAGTGGACCAACATTACCGGGTCCAAGAGACCCAGTACTTC | NA | 19 | TRBJ2-5 | TRBV7-3 | NA
CASSQVTGGRDTQYF | TGTGCCAGCAGCCAAGTCACAGGGGGCAGGGATACGCAGTATTTT | TRBD1 | 15 | TRBJ2-3 | TRBV3-1 | NA
CASSNRGGTYNEQFF | TGTGCCAGTAGTAACCGCGGGGGGACTTACAATGAGCAGTTCTTC | TRBD2 | 15 | TRBJ2-1 | TRBV19 | NA
CASSYQEGRETQYF | TGTGCCAGCAGTTACCAAGAGGGCCGGGAGACCCAGTACTTC | NA | 14 | TRBJ2-5 | TRBV6-5 | few
CASSSVGIAGGTDTQYF | TGTGCCAGCAGCTCGGTGGGGATAGCGGGGGGTACAGATACGCAGTATTTT | TRBD2 | 17 | TRBJ2-3 | TRBV7-2 | NA
CSAPPDGFGAFF | TGCAGTGCTCCCCCTGATGGTTTTGGGGCTTTCTTT | NA | 12 | TRBJ1-1 | TRBV20-1 | NA
CASSFYAYQETQYF | TGTGCCAGCAGCTTTTACGCATACCAAGAGACCCAGTACTTC | NA | 14 | TRBJ2-5 | TRBV5-6 | NA
CASSFLSGLAGGRSSNEQFF | TGTGCCAGCAGTTTCCTGTCCGGACTAGCGGGGGGGCGTTCCTCCAATGAGCAGTTCTTC | TRBD2 | 20 | TRBJ2-1 | TRBV12-3/TRBV12-4 | NA
CASSSLRDSYEQYF | TGCGCCAGCAGCTCTCTCCGGGACTCCTACGAGCAGTACTTC | NA | 14 | TRBJ2-7 | TRBV5-1 | NA
CASSQPRGRAGQETQYF | TGTGCCAGCAGTCAACCTCGAGGGAGAGCAGGCCAAGAGACCCAGTACTTC | NA | 17 | TRBJ2-5 | TRBV6-2/TRBV6-3 | few
CASSLIGQGRLEQYF | TGTGCCAGCAGCTTGATAGGACAGGGACGGCTAGAGCAGTACTTC | TRBD1 | 15 | TRBJ2-7 | TRBV7-2 | few
CASSPVGTHEQYF | TGTGCCAGCAGTCCCGTCGGGACTCACGAGCAGTACTTC | NA | 13 | TRBJ2-7 | TRBV27 | few